This is a list of T cell receptor beta chains from one sample in a study of T-cell reconstitution after alpha-beta-depleted transplantation in children. TCRdb analysed the PCR reads with MiXCR anew, one entry per CDR3 protein. This table has some 250,000 distinct CDR3 sequences, around 12% appearing once. The sequencing here drew on PBMCs from the stem cell graft donor, taken from the stem cell graft. The receptors here all came from a human donor who donated a stem cell graft to a child with acute lymphoblastic leukemia. Each CDR3 is given with its conserved first and last residue. D genes are given only for firm matches. Size values are once, few and many counts, or a class for expanded clones, and some rows have none.

V gene	D gene	clone size	CDR3 length	J gene	CDR3 protein	CDR3 DNA
TRBV20-1	NA	many	14	TRBJ1-5	CSARSSGGNQPQHF	TGCAGTGCTAGGTCCAGTGGAGGAAATCAGCCCCAGCATTTT
TRBV19	TRBD1	NA	14	TRBJ1-1	CASTSRQGLTEAFF	TGTGCCAGTACCTCAAGACAGGGGTTGACTGAAGCTTTCTTT
TRBV10-3	TRBD1	few	15	TRBJ2-1	CAISERDRAYNEQFF	TGTGCCATCAGTGAGCGGGACAGGGCCTACAATGAGCAGTTCTTC
TRBV5-1	NA	NA	14	TRBJ1-1	CASSLEQMNTEAFF	TGCGCCAGCAGCTTGGAACAGATGAACACTGAAGCTTTCTTT
TRBV27	TRBD2	many	17	TRBJ2-2	CASRAGTSGSVAGELFF	TGTGCCAGCAGAGCGGGGACTAGCGGGAGCGTCGCGGGGGAGCTGTTTTTT
TRBV28	NA	NA	14	TRBJ1-4	CASSQPSPDEKLFF	TGTGCCAGCAGTCAACCGAGCCCGGATGAAAAACTGTTTTTT
TRBV20-1	NA	many	13	TRBJ1-1	CSASSRAQLGAFF	TGCAGTGCTAGCTCACGGGCCCAGTTAGGGGCTTTCTTT
TRBV9	TRBD2	many	17	TRBJ2-1	CASSVLTSGRVYNEQFF	TGTGCCAGCAGCGTATTGACTAGCGGGAGGGTATACAATGAGCAGTTCTTC
TRBV20-1	TRBD1	many	13	TRBJ1-5	CSAPGQGNQPQHF	TGCAGTGCTCCGGGACAGGGGAATCAGCCCCAGCATTTT
TRBV6-4	NA	many	14	TRBJ1-5	CASSETASYQPQHF	TGTGCCAGCAGTGAGACAGCCTCATATCAGCCCCAGCATTTT
TRBV23-1	NA	NA	18	TRBJ2-5	CASSQEGIVLLGQETQYF	TGCGCCAGCAGTCAAGAGGGTATCGTCTTATTGGGGCAAGAGACCCAGTACTTC
TRBV7-9	NA	NA	16	TRBJ1-3	CASSSYEGHSGNTIYF	TGTGCCAGCAGCTCCTATGAGGGCCACTCTGGAAACACCATATATTTT
TRBV7-7	TRBD1	NA	14	TRBJ2-2	CASSSGQHTGELFF	TGTGCCAGCAGCTCGGGACAGCACACCGGGGAGCTGTTTTTT
TRBV7-4	NA	many	15	TRBJ1-4	CASRCNGHKAEKLFF	TGTGCCAGCAGATGTAACGGTCACAAGGCGGAAAAACTGTTTTTT